This T cell receptor beta chain was documented in a study of cytomegalovirus exposure and HLA in healthy donors. Study results and limitations: A later analysis reportedly found fewer N-insertions in an Asian-associated ancestry cluster than the approximately 700-donor mean. HLA allele associations emerged for about 16,000 TCR beta sequences in a later analysis, at 0.05 false discovery rate. Most of the TCR beta V segments (in an earlier analysis) were productive either about 90% or about 30% of the time.

This PCR relied on a set of 60 Vbeta primers and 13 Jbeta primers. The assay was immunoSEQ multiplex PCR, and TCRdb's table has in-frame clones only and misses some. The data contain some 190,000 clones, around 86% of them singletons. The CDR3 consists of 16 residues. Deletions cut 0 bases from V and 2 bases from J, with 12 bases between. Per germline, CDR1 LGHNA and CDR2 YNFKEQ. About this clone itself: Its matching antigen is unknown.

The TCR originated in a man aged 30-40 years in good health and CMV-seronegative. Sequenced sample: PBMCs. The chain links TRBV4-2 to TRBJ2-3; no definite D call. CDR3 nucleotide sequence: TGTGCCAGCAGCCAAGAGGTTAGCTCTCACACAGATACGCAGTATTTT. Translating gives CASSQEVSSHTDTQYF.